Shown below are 27 T cell receptor beta chains from a single sample sequenced in a study of blood T cell repertoires in COVID-19. Repertoires were generated with immunoSEQ multiplex PCR, while TCRdb's copy carries only in-frame clones and drops some. The data show more than 200,000 clones, about 90% seen once. The sequencing sample was made of PBMCs or T cells enriched from blood (not recorded which). The receptors come from a woman in her twenties or thirties with acute COVID-19.

The chain links TRBV19 to TRBJ1-4; no reliable D call. V was pared by 2 bases and J by 5 bases, with 15 bases between. Germline V gene lookup returns CDR1 LNHDA and CDR2 SQIVND (reference sequence). The CDR3 is 16 amino acids. The CDR3 DNA is TGTGCCAGTAGTATACGCCTCGGACTGACGAATGAAAAACTGTTTTTT. It yields the protein CASSIRLGLTNEKLFF.

The V and J genes are TRBV19 and TRBJ2-1; D possibly corresponds to TRBD1 (6 bases). From germline, CDR1 is LNHDA and CDR2 SQIVND (reference sequence). CDR3 length: 13 amino acids. V shed 7 bases and J shed 6 bases, with 13 bases lying between them. DNA for the CDR3: TGTGCCAGTACCCCGGGACACGGCAATGAGCAGTTCTTC. Translating it yields CASTPGHGNEQFF.

The genes are TRBV7-9 and TRBJ2-1; D is unresolved. The CDR3 is 13 residues long. Germline V gene lookup returns CDR1 SEHNR and CDR2 FQNEAQ (reference sequence). Trimming took 6 bases from V and 7 from J, leaving 13 bases between them. The CDR3 nucleotides read TGTGCCAGCAGACCACCTTGGAGTAATGAGCAGTTCTTC. It yields the protein CASRPPWSNEQFF.

V gene TRBV3-1 (or the pseudogene TRBV3-2) combines with J gene TRBJ2-1; D might be TRBD1 (7 bases). This CDR3 comprises 15 residues. Per the germline V gene, CDR1 is LGHDT and CDR2 is YNNKEL (reference sequence). The V and J ends lost 1 base and 9 bases respectively, with 16 bases between them. CDR3 coding DNA: TGTGCCAGCAGCCAAGGACTAGGGGGGACAGTTGAGCAGTTCTTC. It specifies CASSQGLGGTVEQFF.

The V and J genes are TRBV5-4 and TRBJ1-1; D is unclear. This CDR3 has 13 residues. V was cut by 2 bases and J by 1 base, with 6 bases left in between. Germline values: CDR1 SGHNT, CDR2 YYREEE (reference sequence). DNA of the CDR3: TGTGCCAGCAGCTTACAGACGAACACTGAAGCTTTCTTT. This codes for CASSLQTNTEAFF.

The genes are TRBV19 and TRBJ2-1, with 9 bases identical to TRBD1. CDR1 is LNHDA, CDR2 SQIVND, per germline (reference sequence). With V trimmed by 4 bases and J by 4 bases, 8 bases remained unmatched. This CDR3 has 16 amino acids. In nucleotides, the CDR3 is TGTGCCAGTAGTACTTCCGGGACAGGGCCGTACAATGAGCAGTTCTTC. Translation gives CASSTSGTGPYNEQFF.

The chain couples TRBV30 to TRBJ1-2; 7 bases fit TRBD1. Germline CDR1 and CDR2: GTSNPN and SVGIG (reference sequence). V trimming: 4 bases; J trimming: 0 bases; junction bases outside the gene matches: 5. CDR3 length equals 14 residues. The CDR3 is CAWTGQPANYGYTF. The CDR3 bases are TGTGCCTGGACGGGACAGCCAGCTAACTATGGCTACACCTTC.

This chain joins TRBV2 and TRBJ1-2; D is uncertain. Germline V gene sequence: CDR1 SNHLY, CDR2 FYNNEI. The germline V and J ends were trimmed by 7 bases and 6 bases, with 21 bases remaining between them. The CDR3 is 15 residues long. The CDR3 nucleotides read TGTGCCAGCATCTTCGTCGGGGATAGTGAGAATGGCTACACCTTC. This sequence encodes CASIFVGDSENGYTF.

This chain links TRBV7-9 with TRBJ2-2; 11 nucleotides match TRBD1. This CDR3 contains 16 residues. Germline loops: CDR1 SEHNR, CDR2 FQNEAQ (reference sequence). After removal of 2 bases from V and 6 bases from J, the junction contained 5 bases not matched to a gene. The DNA of the CDR3 is TGTGCCAGCAGCTTATCCGGACAGGGGGCGTCCGGGGAGCTGTTTTTT. It specifies CASSLSGQGASGELFF. Filled out from reference TRBV7-9 and TRBJ2-2, the complete variable domain reads DTGVSQNPRHKITKRGQNVTFRCDPISEHNRLYWYRQTLGQGPEFLTYFQNEAQLEKSRLLSDRFSAERPKGSFSTLEIQRTEQGDSAMYLCASSLSGQGASGELFFGEGSRLTVL.

This clone has just one count. The genes are TRBV7-6 and TRBJ1-5; 7 bases align to TRBD1. The CDR3 loop spans 16 amino acids. With 1 base clipped from V and 0 bases from J, the junction kept 3 bases outside the gene matches. CDR1 is SGHVS and CDR2 is FNYEAQ in the germline V gene. The CDR3 is CASSLGDSYSNQPQHF. The CDR3 nucleotides read TGTGCCAGCAGCTTAGGGGACAGTTATAGCAATCAGCCCCAGCATTTT. The entire variable domain, with the rest obtained from reference TRBV7-6 and TRBJ1-5, is as follows: GAGVSQSPRYKVTKRGQDVALRCDPISGHVSLYWYRQALGQGPEFLTYFNYEAQQDKSGLPNDRFSAERPEGSISTLTIQRTEQRDSAMYRCASSLGDSYSNQPQHFGDGTRLSIL.

This sequence joins TRBV7-2 and TRBJ1-2, with D tentatively TRBD1 (6 bases). Germline V gives CDR1 SGHTA, CDR2 FQGNSA. This CDR3 spans 13 amino acids. The V and J ends lost 5 bases and 3 bases respectively, with 10 bases between them. CDR3 loop: CASSQGQYYGYTF. The CDR3 DNA reads TGTGCCAGCAGCCAAGGACAGTACTATGGCTACACCTTC.

The CDR3 DNA follows: TGTGCCAGCAGCCGACCGGGCAGGGCTGGAAACACCATATATTTT. This encodes CASSRPGRAGNTIYF. The chain recombines TRBV7-9 with TRBJ1-3, with a possible D match to TRBD1 (5 bases). The germline V and J ends were trimmed by 5 bases and 2 bases, with 13 bases remaining between them. Germline V lookup: CDR1 SEHNR, CDR2 FQNEAQ (reference sequence). The CDR3 runs to 15 residues.

Only one count was recorded for this clone. J is TRBJ2-7 and V is TRBV28; 8 bases agree with TRBD2. CDR1 and CDR2 (germline): MDHEN, SYDVKM. V trimming: 6 bases; J trimming: 3 bases; junction bases outside the gene matches: 10. The CDR3 spans 15 residues. The CDR3 nucleotides read TGTGCCAGCAGCCTACGGGGGGGAAAGCTCTACGAGCAGTACTTC. Amino acids: CASSLRGGKLYEQYF.

The chain is built from TRBV7-2 and TRBJ2-5; 8 bases line up with TRBD2. With V trimmed by 6 bases and J by 1 base, 4 bases remained unmatched. This CDR3 comprises 14 residues. The germline CDR1 and CDR2 sequences are SGHTA and FQGNSA. The CDR3 nucleotides read TGTGCCAGCAGTTTAAGCGGGGGCCAAGAGACCCAGTACTTC. It codes for CASSLSGGQETQYF.

This sequence joins TRBV2 and TRBJ1-2, with D maybe TRBD1 (6 bases). Between the trimmed V and J ends, which lost 7 bases and 2 bases, there was a span of 17 bases. This CDR3 has 15 amino acids. The germline CDR1 and CDR2 sequences are SNHLY and FYNNEI. CDR3 sequence (DNA): TGTGCCAGCACTTGGGACACTAGGACAAACTATGGCTACACCTTC. This codes for CASTWDTRTNYGYTF.

This clone came up a few times. This chain links TRBV30 with TRBJ1-5; TRBD1 might be the D (6 bases). This CDR3 has 14 amino acids. Germline V gene lookup returns CDR1 GTSNPN and CDR2 SVGIG (reference sequence). V was clipped by 3 bases and J by 4 bases, with 13 bases between them. The CDR3 protein is CAWRKGGGNQPQHF. The CDR3 coding sequence is TGTGCCTGGAGGAAAGGGGGGGGTAATCAGCCCCAGCATTTT. The full variable domain, with the rest looked up from reference TRBV30 and TRBJ1-5, is SQTIHQWPATLVQPVGSPLSLECTVEGTSNPNLYWYRQAAGRGLQLLFYSVGIGQISSEVPQNLSASRPQDRQFILSSKKLLLSDSGFYLCAWRKGGGNQPQHFGDGTRLSIL.

This clone came up once. This sequence joins TRBV14 and TRBJ2-7; 8 bases agree with TRBD1. The CDR3 contains 12 residues. Trimming took 3 bases from V and 10 from J; bases not matched to a gene: 5. CDR1 SGHDN and CDR2 FVKESK come from the germline V gene. This CDR3 is CASSQTGVEQYF. The DNA for the CDR3 is TGTGCCAGCAGCCAGACAGGGGTCGAACAGTACTTC.

The DNA for the CDR3 is TGTGCCAGTAGTACCCGCTCGACAGGCACCAATCAGCCCCAGCATTTT. Its translation is CASSTRSTGTNQPQHF. The V call is TRBV19, the J call TRBJ1-5; TRBD1 is a possible D gene (6 bases). The V gene lost 4 bases and the J gene lost 3 bases, with 16 bases spanning the gap. Germline assignment: CDR1 LNHDA and CDR2 SQIVND (reference sequence). The CDR3 is made up of 16 amino acids. Looking up the rest from reference TRBV19 and TRBJ1-5 gives the full variable domain: DGGITQSPKYLFRKEGQNVTLSCEQNLNHDAMYWYRQDPGQGLRLIYYSQIVNDFQKGDIAEGYSVSREKKESFPLTVTSAQKNPTAFYLCASSTRSTGTNQPQHFGDGTRLSIL.

This clone was seen many times. The chain uses TRBV29-1 and TRBJ1-1, with D possibly matching TRBD1 (6 bases). The CDR3 runs 12 residues. V was clipped by 8 bases and J by 4 bases, with 14 bases between them. Germline V gene lookup returns CDR1 SQVTM and CDR2 ANQGSEA. CDR3 in DNA: TGCAGCTACAGGGAAATCTCCACTGAAGCTTTCTTT. Its protein product is CSYREISTEAFF.

The CDR3: CASKGGAGMETQYF. CDR3 DNA sequence: TGTGCCAGTAAGGGGGGGGCGGGAATGGAGACCCAGTACTTC. The chain joins TRBV19 to TRBJ2-5; a possible D gene is TRBD2 (7 bases). This CDR3 region has 14 residues. Germline V lookup: CDR1 LNHDA, CDR2 SQIVND (reference sequence). V lost 7 bases and J 5 bases, leaving 17 bases between the germline ends. Looking up the rest from reference TRBV19 and TRBJ2-5 gives the full variable domain: DGGITQSPKYLFRKEGQNVTLSCEQNLNHDAMYWYRQDPGQGLRLIYYSQIVNDFQKGDIAEGYSVSREKKESFPLTVTSAQKNPTAFYLCASKGGAGMETQYFGPGTRLLVL.

V gene TRBV6-5 combines with J gene TRBJ1-5; TRBD1 aligns across 8 bases. V lost 6 bases to trimming and J lost 2 bases; unmatched junction nucleotides: 6. This CDR3 comprises 15 residues. The germline gives CDR1 MNHEY, CDR2 SVGAGI. The CDR3 reads CASSIGQGGNQPQHF. DNA of the CDR3: TGTGCCAGCAGCATCGGACAGGGAGGCAATCAGCCCCAGCATTTT.

The chain uses TRBV7-8 and TRBJ1-4, with 7 bases matching TRBD1. Trimming took 0 bases from V and 5 from J; bases not matched to a gene: 6. Per germline, CDR1 SGHVS and CDR2 FQNEAQ. The CDR3 is 16 residues long. The CDR3 DNA reads as TGTGCCAGCAGCTTAGCGGGGACAGAAACGAATGAAAAACTGTTTTTT. This codes for CASSLAGTETNEKLFF.

The chain is built from TRBV5-1 and TRBJ1-3; 8 nucleotides match TRBD1. Germline V gene data show CDR1 as SGHRS and CDR2 as YFSETQ. The CDR3 has 15 residues. Unmatched junction bases numbered 4, after V lost 5 bases and J lost 0 bases. The CDR3 region is CASRTDRGSGNTIYF. For the CDR3, the DNA is TGCGCCAGCAGGACCGACAGGGGCTCTGGAAACACCATATATTTT.

The chain combines TRBV19 with TRBJ2-1, with a tentative D call TRBD1 (6 bases). V lost 0 bases and J lost 2, with 14 bases in between. CDR3 size: 17 residues. Germline V gene data show CDR1 as LNHDA and CDR2 as SQIVND (reference sequence). The chain's CDR3 is CASSIDWQGFAYNEQFF. DNA of the CDR3: TGTGCCAGTAGTATAGATTGGCAGGGGTTTGCCTACAATGAGCAGTTCTTC.

CDR3 nucleotides: TGTGCCAGCAGCTTAGCTTGGGGGGAAAATAATGAAAAACTGTTTTTT. Encoded protein: CASSLAWGENNEKLFF. The V gene is TRBV7-9, the J gene TRBJ1-4, with D possibly matching TRBD1 (5 bases). The germline V and J ends were trimmed by 0 bases and 4 bases, with 12 bases remaining between them. Germline V gene lookup returns CDR1 SEHNR and CDR2 FQNEAQ (reference sequence). The CDR3 covers 16 residues.

V and J are TRBV2 and TRBJ2-1; a possible D gene is TRBD2 (5 bases). This CDR3 has 14 residues. Trimming shortened V by 1 base and J by 7 bases, and 11 bases separated the two germline ends. In germline, CDR1 is SNHLY, CDR2 FYNNEI. The CDR3 DNA sequence: TGTGCCAGCAGTGAAGGGAGGACGGGGAATGAGCAGTTCTTC. Translated: CASSEGRTGNEQFF.

This clone was seen only a few times. This chain uses TRBV7-6 with TRBJ2-7, with D possibly matching TRBD1 (7 bases). Germline-derived CDR1 and CDR2 are SGHVS and FNYEAQ. Trimming took 7 bases from V and 7 from J, leaving 20 bases between them. This CDR3 comprises 14 residues. The CDR3 protein is CASTFGRAGGEQYF. The CDR3 DNA is TGTGCCAGCACCTTCGGAAGGGCAGGGGGGGAGCAGTACTTC.